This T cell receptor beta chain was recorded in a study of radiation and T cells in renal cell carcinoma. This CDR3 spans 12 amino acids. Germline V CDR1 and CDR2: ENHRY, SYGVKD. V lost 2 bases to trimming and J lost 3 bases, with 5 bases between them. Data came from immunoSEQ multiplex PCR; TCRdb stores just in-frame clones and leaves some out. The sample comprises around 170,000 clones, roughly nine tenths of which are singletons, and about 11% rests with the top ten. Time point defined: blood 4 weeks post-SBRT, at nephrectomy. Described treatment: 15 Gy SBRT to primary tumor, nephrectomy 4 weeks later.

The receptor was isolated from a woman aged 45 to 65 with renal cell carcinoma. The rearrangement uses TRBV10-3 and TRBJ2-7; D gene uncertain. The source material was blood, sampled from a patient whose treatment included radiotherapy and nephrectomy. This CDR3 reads CAISESSYEQYF. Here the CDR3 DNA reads TGTGCCATCAGTGAGAGTAGCTACGAGCAGTACTTC.